Shown below are 16 T cell receptor beta chains from a single sample sequenced in a study of OX40 agonist ivuxolimab in advanced cancers. Measured with immunoSEQ multiplex PCR; TCRdb has only the in-frame clones, and not every one. The sample contains around 51,000 clones, over 65% of which appear only once. The source material was CD4+ or CD8+ T cells sorted from blood, sampled in a trial of the OX40 agonist ivuxolimab. The receptors here all came from an adult with an advanced solid tumor such as melanoma, head and neck, liver or kidney cancer.

This clone turned up a few times. V and J are TRBV9 and TRBJ1-5; D unresolved. The V end lost 4 bases, the J end lost 0 bases, and 11 bases lay between the germline ends. Germline lookup yields CDR1 SGDLS and CDR2 YYNGEE. This CDR3 is 15 amino acids long. In nucleotides, the CDR3 is TGTGCCAGCAGCCGAGGTTCTGGTAGCAATCAGCCCCAGCATTTT. Protein: CASSRGSGSNQPQHF.

The chain couples TRBV14 to TRBJ2-1; 7 bases are a match to TRBD2. The germline gives CDR1 SGHDN, CDR2 FVKESK. V lost 0 bases to trimming and J lost 0 bases; unmatched junction nucleotides: 11. CDR3 size: 19 residues. The CDR3 sequence is CASSQDWELATNSYNEQFF. In DNA form, the CDR3 reads TGTGCCAGCAGCCAAGACTGGGAACTAGCGACAAACTCCTACAATGAGCAGTTCTTC. Combining the CDR3 with reference TRBV14 and TRBJ2-1 gives the whole variable domain EAGVTQFPSHSVIEKGQTVTLRCDPISGHDNLYWYRRVMGKEIKFLLHFVKESKQDESGMPNNRFLAERTGGTYSTLKVQPAELEDSGVYFCASSQDWELATNSYNEQFFGPGTRLTVL.

CDR3 coding DNA: TGCGCCAGCAGTGAGTCTCCCCACCAGCTGGGACAAGCTTTCTTT. Its protein is CASSESPHQLGQAFF. This rearrangement joins TRBV10-1 to TRBJ1-1; TRBD1 might be the D (5 bases). V was clipped by 0 bases and J by 9 bases, with 17 bases between them. CDR3 size: 15 residues. Looked up from germline, CDR1 is WNHNN and CDR2 is SYGVQD (reference sequence).

This sequence joins TRBV7-6 and TRBJ2-7; TRBD2 agrees at 7 bases. V shed 1 base, J shed 3 bases, and the junction held 3 bases outside the gene matches. The CDR3 runs 14 residues. The germline gives CDR1 SGHVS, CDR2 FNYEAQ. This CDR3 reads CASSLGSSGYEQYF. In DNA form, the CDR3 reads TGTGCCAGCAGCTTAGGGTCTAGCGGCTACGAGCAGTACTTC.

J is TRBJ2-4 and V is TRBV5-1; 7 nucleotides align to TRBD1. The V gene end was trimmed by 1 base and the J gene end by 8 bases; junction bases not matched to a gene: 6. The CDR3 runs to 14 residues. Germline V gene sequence: CDR1 SGHRS, CDR2 YFSETQ. The DNA of the CDR3 is TGCGCCAGCAGCTTGAGTGACAGGGTTGACATTCAGTACTTC. Its protein is CASSLSDRVDIQYF. Supplemented by reference TRBV5-1 and TRBJ2-4, the full variable domain reads KAGVTQTPRYLIKTRGQQVTLSCSPISGHRSVSWYQQTPGQGLQFLFEYFSETQRNKGNFPGRFSGRQFSNSRSEMNVSTLELGDSALYLCASSLSDRVDIQYFGAGTRLSVL.

The genes are TRBV5-5 and TRBJ2-1; tentatively, D is TRBD1 or TRBD2 (5 bases each). The V gene's germline CDR1 is SGHKS and CDR2 YYEKEE (reference sequence). CDR3 size: 16 residues. V gave up 3 bases and J gave up 0 bases, with 13 bases separating them. The CDR3 DNA reads as TGTGCCAGCAGCTCCCTAAGCGGACACTCCTACAATGAGCAGTTCTTC. Translating gives CASSSLSGHSYNEQFF.

The rearrangement links TRBV19 to TRBJ2-7; 11 bases match TRBD2. J gave up 2 bases and V 4 bases, and 4 bases lay outside the gene matches. CDR3 length: 15 residues. Germline lookup yields CDR1 LNHDA and CDR2 SQIVND (reference sequence). This CDR3 reads CASSSLAGGPYEQYF. CDR3 bases: TGTGCCAGTAGTAGCCTAGCGGGAGGTCCCTACGAGCAGTACTTC. The whole variable domain, remainder taken from reference TRBV19 and TRBJ2-7, is DGGITQSPKYLFRKEGQNVTLSCEQNLNHDAMYWYRQDPGQGLRLIYYSQIVNDFQKGDIAEGYSVSREKKESFPLTVTSAQKNPTAFYLCASSSLAGGPYEQYFGPGTRLTVT.

The J gene is TRBJ1-4, the V gene TRBV4-2; 8 nucleotides match TRBD1. CDR1 LGHNA and CDR2 YNFKEQ come from the germline V gene. V shed 1 base, J shed 7 bases, and the junction held 8 bases outside the gene matches. This CDR3 contains 16 residues. The CDR3 reads CASSQVTGAPGEKLFF. CDR3 bases: TGTGCCAGCAGCCAAGTGACAGGGGCCCCTGGTGAAAAACTGTTTTTT.

In this sample, this clone turned up a few times. The genes are TRBV7-3 and TRBJ2-1; 10 nucleotides match TRBD2. Germline V gene sequence: CDR1 SGHTA, CDR2 FQGTGA. With 3 bases clipped from V and 9 bases from J, the junction kept 8 bases outside the gene matches. The CDR3 sequence is 15 residues long. The CDR3 DNA reads as TGTGCCAGCAGCTTGTTGCCCGGGACTAGCGCTGAGCAGTTCTTC. Translated: CASSLLPGTSAEQFF.

The chain recombines TRBV5-1 with TRBJ1-2, with 9 nucleotides matching TRBD1. CDR1 and CDR2 from the germline V gene are SGHRS and YFSETQ. Unmatched junction bases numbered 6, after V lost 4 bases and J lost 8 bases. The CDR3 spans 13 residues. Here the CDR3 reads CASSARTGEGYTF. The CDR3 DNA sequence: TGCGCCAGCAGCGCCCGGACAGGGGAAGGCTACACCTTC.

The V call is TRBV7-8, the J call TRBJ2-1; D is ambiguous. The germline V and J ends were trimmed by 1 base and 0 bases, with 10 bases remaining between them. From germline, CDR1 is SGHVS and CDR2 FQNEAQ. This CDR3 spans 16 amino acids. CDR3 sequence (DNA): TGTGCCAGCAGCTTAGGCCCTCCAGGCTCCTACAATGAGCAGTTCTTC. It translates to CASSLGPPGSYNEQFF. Using reference TRBV7-8 and TRBJ2-1 for the parts outside the CDR3, the full variable domain is GAGVSQSPRYKVAKRGQDVALRCDPISGHVSLFWYQQALGQGPEFLTYFQNEAQLDKSGLPSDRFFAERPEGSVSTLKIQRTQQEDSAVYLCASSLGPPGSYNEQFFGPGTRLTVL.

This chain joins TRBV19 and TRBJ1-4; D remains ambiguous. Germline CDR1 LNHDA, CDR2 SQIVND (reference sequence). The CDR3 has 15 amino acids. With 5 bases removed from V and 5 bases from J, the gap between germline ends came to 15 bases. In DNA form, the CDR3 reads TGTGCCAGTAGTTATTTGGGAGCTTTAAATGAAAAACTGTTTTTT. Protein product: CASSYLGALNEKLFF. The full variable domain, in which reference TRBV19 and TRBJ1-4 provide the parts outside the CDR3, is DGGITQSPKYLFRKEGQNVTLSCEQNLNHDAMYWYRQDPGQGLRLIYYSQIVNDFQKGDIAEGYSVSREKKESFPLTVTSAQKNPTAFYLCASSYLGALNEKLFFGSGTQLSVL.

This clone was observed a single time. The chain couples TRBV5-1 to TRBJ2-7, with 7 bases that match TRBD2. V dropped 0 bases and J dropped 4; count of bases not matched to a gene: 7. Per the germline V gene, CDR1 is SGHRS and CDR2 is YFSETQ. This CDR3 has 15 residues. The CDR3 region has the DNA TGCGCCAGCAGCTTGGAAGGGAGGGACGGATACGAGCAGTACTTC. Amino acid sequence: CASSLEGRDGYEQYF.

In this sample, this clone turned up a few times. This chain connects TRBV28 to TRBJ2-7; D unresolved. The germline V gene has CDR1 MDHEN and CDR2 SYDVKM. The CDR3 has 13 residues. V lost 2 bases to trimming and J lost 2 bases, with 7 bases between them. In nucleotides, the CDR3 is TGTGCCAGCAGTTTAAACGTACCCTACGAGCAGTACTTC. Its translation is CASSLNVPYEQYF.

V gene TRBV29-1 combines with J gene TRBJ2-1; 10 nucleotides match TRBD2. There are 14 residues in the CDR3. Germline CDR1 reads SQVTM; CDR2 reads ANQGSEA. Trimming at V came to 7 bases and at J to 8 bases, leaving 11 bases not matched to a gene. The CDR3 DNA reads as TGCAGCGGCAAGCGGGAGGGCAGGTGGGATGAGCAGTTCTTC. Its protein product is CSGKREGRWDEQFF.

This chain uses TRBV11-2 with TRBJ2-5; tentatively, D is TRBD1 (5 bases). The CDR3 spans 14 residues. From germline, CDR1 is SGHAT and CDR2 FQNNGV. Deletions cut 5 bases from V and 4 bases from J, with 14 bases between. The DNA for the CDR3 is TGTGCCAGCAGCCCTGGGGCGGCTCGAGAGACCCAGTACTTC. Its protein is CASSPGAARETQYF. The whole variable domain, filled in from reference TRBV11-2 and TRBJ2-5, reads EAGVAQSPRYKIIEKRQSVAFWCNPISGHATLYWYQQILGQGPKLLIQFQNNGVVDDSQLPKDRFSAERLKGVDSTLKIQPAKLEDSAVYLCASSPGAARETQYFGPGTRLLVL.